This T cell receptor beta chain was captured by sequencing in a study of regulatory T cells in long-lasting Graves disease. General study points: Analyses excluded thyroid tissue, covering peripheral blood alone. Patients with persistent Graves' had lower TCR diversity than newly diagnosed patients. Persistent disease preferred TRBV28, TRBJ1-2 and TRBJ2-5; new disease, TRBV20-1 and TRBJ2-1.

A word on this clonotype: Its specificity is unknown.

To make TCR beta libraries, researchers used iRepertoire HTBI primers and Arm-PCR of CDR3 regions. TCRdb called the multiplex PCR reads again in MiXCR, with one record for every CDR3 protein. The table lists about 450,000 distinct CDR3 sequences, less than 15% of them singletons. The CDR3 covers 15 residues. From germline, CDR1 is SGHRS and CDR2 YFSETQ. V shed 4 bases, J shed 5 bases, and the junction held 5 bases outside the gene matches. Time point denoted: newly diagnosed GD, antithyroid drugs for less than 3 months. With RNA extracted from PBMCs as input, the TCR library was made. The sample also formed part of further work on T cells in Graves' hyperthyroidism and ophthalmopathy.

The V gene is TRBV5-1, the J gene TRBJ2-1, with 11 bases fitting TRBD2. The source is a woman in her 50s with Graves disease. The input for sequencing was peripheral blood mononuclear cells (PBMCs), taken at new diagnosis, from a patient treated with antithyroid drugs. CDR3 amino acids: CASSTTSGSNNEQFF. The DNA of the CDR3 is TGCGCCAGCAGCACAACTAGCGGGAGCAACAATGAGCAGTTCTTC.